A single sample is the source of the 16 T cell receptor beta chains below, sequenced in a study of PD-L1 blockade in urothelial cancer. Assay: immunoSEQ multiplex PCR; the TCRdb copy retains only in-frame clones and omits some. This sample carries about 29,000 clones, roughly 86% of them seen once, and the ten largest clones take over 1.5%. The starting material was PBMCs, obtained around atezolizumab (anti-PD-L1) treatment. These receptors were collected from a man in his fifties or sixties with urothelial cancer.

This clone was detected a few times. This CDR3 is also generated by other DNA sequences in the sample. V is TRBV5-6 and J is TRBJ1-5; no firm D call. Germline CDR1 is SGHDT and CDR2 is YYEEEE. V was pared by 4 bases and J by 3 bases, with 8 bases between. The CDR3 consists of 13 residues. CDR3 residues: CASSPGNNQPQHF. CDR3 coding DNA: TGTGCCAGCAGCCCCGGGAACAATCAGCCCCAGCATTTT.

In DNA form, the CDR3 reads TGTGCCAGCAGTTTCCTGGGAGGGCCCCCAGATACGCAGTATTTT. Amino acids: CASSFLGGPPDTQYF. The chain is built from TRBV28 and TRBJ2-3; 7 bases line up with TRBD2. This CDR3 is built from 15 residues. CDR1 and CDR2 from the germline V gene are MDHEN and SYDVKM. V shed 3 bases and J 4 bases; nucleotides not matched to a gene: 7.

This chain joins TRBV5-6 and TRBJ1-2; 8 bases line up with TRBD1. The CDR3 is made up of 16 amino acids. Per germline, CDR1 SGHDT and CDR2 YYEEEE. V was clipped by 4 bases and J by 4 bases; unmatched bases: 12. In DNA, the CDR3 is TGTGCCAGCAGCCCCCAAGGACAGGGCCCTTCCTATGGCTACACCTTC. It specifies CASSPQGQGPSYGYTF.

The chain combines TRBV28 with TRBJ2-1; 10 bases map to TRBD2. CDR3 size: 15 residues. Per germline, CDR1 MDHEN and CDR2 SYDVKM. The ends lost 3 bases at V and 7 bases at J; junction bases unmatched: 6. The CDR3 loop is CASSFRLAGVNEQFF. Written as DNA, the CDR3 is TGTGCCAGCAGTTTCAGGCTAGCGGGAGTAAATGAGCAGTTCTTC.

CDR3 sequence (DNA): TGTGCCAGTAGTAGGGACAGGGGTAATCAAGAGACCCAGTACTTC. Protein: CASSRDRGNQETQYF. The gene calls are TRBV19 and TRBJ2-5; 10 positions match TRBD1. The junction had 4 bases not matched to a gene; V was cut back by 4 bases and J by 2 bases. Looked up from germline, CDR1 is LNHDA and CDR2 is SQIVND (reference sequence). The CDR3 loop spans 15 amino acids.

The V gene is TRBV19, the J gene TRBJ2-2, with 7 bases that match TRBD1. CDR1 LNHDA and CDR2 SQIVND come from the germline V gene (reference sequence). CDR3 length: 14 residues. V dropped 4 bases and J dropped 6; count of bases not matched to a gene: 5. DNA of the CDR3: TGTGCCAGTAGTACGACAGGGTCGGCCGGGGAGCTGTTTTTT. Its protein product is CASSTTGSAGELFF.

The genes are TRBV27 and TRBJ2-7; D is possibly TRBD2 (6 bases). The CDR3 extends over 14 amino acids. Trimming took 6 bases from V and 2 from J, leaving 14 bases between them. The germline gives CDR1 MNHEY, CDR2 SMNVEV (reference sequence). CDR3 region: CASSRESRAYEQYF. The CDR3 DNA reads TGTGCCAGCAGCCGGGAGAGCCGTGCCTACGAGCAGTACTTC.

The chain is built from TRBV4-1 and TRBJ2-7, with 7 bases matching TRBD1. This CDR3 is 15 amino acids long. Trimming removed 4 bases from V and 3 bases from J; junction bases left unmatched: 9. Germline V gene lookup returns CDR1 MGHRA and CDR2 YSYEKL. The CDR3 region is CASSPWTGRGYEQYF. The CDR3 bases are TGCGCCAGCAGCCCCTGGACAGGAAGGGGCTACGAGCAGTACTTC.

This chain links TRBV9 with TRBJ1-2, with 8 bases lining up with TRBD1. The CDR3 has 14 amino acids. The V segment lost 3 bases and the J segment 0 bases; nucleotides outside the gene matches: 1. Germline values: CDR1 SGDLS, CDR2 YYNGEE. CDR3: CASSETGANYGYTF. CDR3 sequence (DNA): TGTGCCAGCAGCGAGACAGGGGCTAACTATGGCTACACCTTC.

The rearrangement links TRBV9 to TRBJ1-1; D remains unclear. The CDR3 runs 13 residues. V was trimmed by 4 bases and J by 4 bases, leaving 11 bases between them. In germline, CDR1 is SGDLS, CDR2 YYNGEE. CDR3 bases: TGTGCCAGCAGCCAGTACGTGGTCACTGAAGCTTTCTTT. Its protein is CASSQYVVTEAFF.

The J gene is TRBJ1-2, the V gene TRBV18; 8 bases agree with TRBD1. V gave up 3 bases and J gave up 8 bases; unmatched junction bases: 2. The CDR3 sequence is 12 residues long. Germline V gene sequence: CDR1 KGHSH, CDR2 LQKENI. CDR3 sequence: CASSPTGGGYTF. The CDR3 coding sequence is TGTGCCAGCTCACCTACAGGGGGAGGCTACACCTTC.

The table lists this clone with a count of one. The CDR3 DNA sequence: TGCGCCAGCCGGGGCGGGGCTCTCCTAGATACGCAGTATTTT. This gives the protein CASRGGALLDTQYF. The genes are TRBV5-1 and TRBJ2-3; possible D gene TRBD2, 6 bases. The CDR3 is 14 amino acids. Per the germline V gene, CDR1 is SGHRS and CDR2 is YFSETQ. V was cut by 7 bases and J by 5 bases, with 17 bases left in between.

CDR3 bases: TGTGCCAGCAGACCGGGACTACCTAGCACAGATACGCAGTATTTT. Translated, it gives CASRPGLPSTDTQYF. This rearrangement joins TRBV27 to TRBJ2-3, with TRBD2 matching 7 bases. The germline gives CDR1 MNHEY, CDR2 SMNVEV (reference sequence). The ends lost 6 bases at V and 0 bases at J; junction bases unmatched: 6. CDR3 size: 15 residues.

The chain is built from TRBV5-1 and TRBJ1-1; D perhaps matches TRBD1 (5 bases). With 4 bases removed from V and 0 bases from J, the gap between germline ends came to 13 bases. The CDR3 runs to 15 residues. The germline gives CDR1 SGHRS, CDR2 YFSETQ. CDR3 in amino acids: CASSGHGGVNTEAFF. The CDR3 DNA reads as TGCGCCAGCAGCGGACATGGGGGGGTGAACACTGAAGCTTTCTTT.

As DNA, the CDR3 is TGTGCCAGCAATGAACTCGACACAGATACGCAGTATTTT. Residues: CASNELDTDTQYF. The chain is built from TRBV9 and TRBJ2-3; no clear D. Germline CDR1 reads SGDLS; CDR2 reads YYNGEE. Trimming removed 6 bases at V and 2 bases at J, with 10 bases between. The CDR3 has 13 amino acids.

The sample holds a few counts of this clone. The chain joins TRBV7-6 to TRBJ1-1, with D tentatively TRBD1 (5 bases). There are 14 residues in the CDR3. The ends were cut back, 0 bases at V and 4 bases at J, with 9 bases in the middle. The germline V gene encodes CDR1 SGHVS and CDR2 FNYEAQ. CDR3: CASSLAGRATEAFF. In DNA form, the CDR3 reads TGTGCCAGCAGCTTAGCGGGCAGGGCCACTGAAGCTTTCTTT.